Presented here are 26 T cell receptor beta chains from one specimen sequenced in a study of CXCR3-negative and CXCR3-positive naive CD8 T cells. 5' RACE with UMI labels generated the TRB cDNA libraries. TCRdb reanalyzed the 5' RACE reads, giving one entry per CDR3 protein sequence and no DNA. The table gives 65,000 to 95,000 distinct CDR3 sequences; the top ten clones make up about 1.6% of it. The specimen was naive CXCR3- CD8+ T cells from blood. Specified subset: CD45RO-CCR7+CD27+CD95- naive CD8+ T cells lacking CXCR3 (TNR3-). These receptor sequences come from a human donor in good health. Some clones in this sample may be carry-over from other donors' samples.

The chain combines TRBV20-1 with TRBJ2-1; TCRdb gives TRBD2 as the D gene, but with no DNA this cannot be confirmed. This CDR3 spans 15 amino acids. Germline values: CDR1 DFQATT, CDR2 SNEGSKA (reference sequence). The CDR3 loop reads CSARGLAGENNEQFF.

The chain recombines TRBV29-1 with TRBJ2-1; the D gene TCRdb calls, TRBD2, cannot be checked with no DNA. The CDR3 spans 20 residues. Germline values: CDR1 SQVTM, CDR2 ANQGSEA. CDR3 sequence: CSVEDLYRRLAGSESNEQFF.

The chain combines TRBV6-2 or TRBV6-3 with TRBJ2-3; there is no DNA to check the TCRdb D call of TRBD2. Germline CDR1 MNHEY, CDR2 SVGEGT. This CDR3 comprises 16 residues. CDR3: CASSRGLELNTDTQYF.

The chain carries TRBV6-5 and TRBJ2-3. Germline lookup yields CDR1 MNHEY and CDR2 SVGAGI. The CDR3 spans 15 residues. Here the CDR3 reads CASSLLRASTDTQYF.

The rearrangement uses TRBV5-6 and TRBJ2-1; TCRdb names TRBD2, which stays unverified in the absence of DNA. This CDR3 has 14 amino acids. Germline V gene data show CDR1 as SGHDT and CDR2 as YYEEEE. CDR3 in amino acids: CASSPGAGGNEQFF.

The V call is TRBV12-3 or TRBV12-4, the J call TRBJ2-1. The CDR3 runs to 14 residues. This CDR3 is CASSLGLLVNEQFF.

This chain connects TRBV28 to TRBJ2-2; TCRdb indicates TRBD1, and absent DNA this call remains unverified. The CDR3 has 16 residues. In germline, CDR1 is MDHEN, CDR2 SYDVKM. The CDR3 sequence is CASSLSRGMNTGELFF.

The gene calls are TRBV5-1 and TRBJ2-1; TCRdb selects TRBD1, and the lack of DNA leaves this call unchecked. The CDR3 has 15 amino acids. Germline V lookup: CDR1 SGHRS, CDR2 YFSETQ. The CDR3 spells CASSLGQGARYEQFF.

This sequence joins TRBV29-1 and TRBJ2-7; the D call from TCRdb, TRBD1, cannot be confirmed without DNA. The CDR3 runs 15 residues. Per germline, CDR1 SQVTM and CDR2 ANQGSEA. The CDR3 sequence is CSVEERANPGNEQYF.

The CDR3 here is CASSLIGQHTNYGYTF. The chain carries TRBV5-6 and TRBJ1-2; without DNA, the TCRdb call of TRBD1 cannot be checked. Germline V gene data show CDR1 as SGHDT and CDR2 as YYEEEE. The CDR3 is 16 amino acids.

The chain has TRBV9 and TRBJ2-1; TCRdb selects TRBD2, and the lack of DNA leaves this call unchecked. Germline CDR1 is SGDLS and CDR2 is YYNGEE. The CDR3 consists of 17 residues. The CDR3 here is CASSEPPSGGLRNEQFF.

The CDR3 here is CATSDLQRMDTQYF. V gene TRBV24-1 combines with J gene TRBJ2-3. This CDR3 spans 14 amino acids. Germline V gene lookup returns CDR1 KGHDR and CDR2 SFDVKD.

The V call is TRBV29-1, the J call TRBJ2-1. Germline CDR1 and CDR2: SQVTM and ANQGSEA. The CDR3 runs to 11 residues. CDR3 loop: CSVLGYNEQFF.

V gene TRBV19 combines with J gene TRBJ2-1. This CDR3 is 13 amino acids long. Germline-derived CDR1 and CDR2 are LNHDA and SQIVND (reference sequence). CDR3 residues: CASSISAYNEQFF. The entire variable domain, with the rest obtained from reference TRBV19 and TRBJ2-1, is as follows: DGGITQSPKYLFRKEGQNVTLSCEQNLNHDAMYWYRQDPGQGLRLIYYSQIVNDFQKGDIAEGYSVSREKKESFPLTVTSAQKNPTAFYLCASSISAYNEQFFGPGTRLTVL.

V usage is TRBV29-1 and J usage is TRBJ1-1; with no DNA, the TCRdb D assignment of TRBD1 cannot be verified. This CDR3 comprises 13 residues. The germline gives CDR1 SQVTM, CDR2 ANQGSEA. CDR3 in amino acids: CSVERPTGFQAFF. Drawing the rest from reference TRBV29-1 and TRBJ1-1, the complete variable domain is SAVISQKPSRDICQRGTSLTIQCQVDSQVTMMFWYRQQPGQSLTLIATANQGSEATYESGFVIDKFPISRPNLTFSTLTVSNMSPEDSSIYLCSVERPTGFQAFFGQGTRLTVV.

CDR3 loop: CSVEDYNSYEQYF. The chain uses TRBV29-1 and TRBJ2-7. Germline V lookup: CDR1 SQVTM, CDR2 ANQGSEA. The CDR3 covers 13 residues.

J is TRBJ2-1 and V is TRBV12-3 or TRBV12-4; TCRdb gives TRBD2 as the D gene, but with no DNA this cannot be confirmed. This CDR3 contains 17 residues. The CDR3 loop is CATFDGLAGSSYNEQFF.

This chain joins TRBV29-1 and TRBJ2-1; checking the TCRdb D call of TRBD2 is not possible without DNA. Germline-derived CDR1 and CDR2 are SQVTM and ANQGSEA. The CDR3 has 17 amino acids. This CDR3 is CSVAPLAGGLSYNEQFF.

This chain connects TRBV7-7 to TRBJ2-2; TCRdb gives TRBD1 as the D gene, but with no DNA this cannot be confirmed. CDR1 SSHAT and CDR2 FNYEAQ come from the germline V gene (reference sequence). The CDR3 totals 14 residues. This CDR3 is CASSPLTGTGEPFF.

CDR3 amino acids: CASSEARGSRGRRTGELFF. This chain uses TRBV2 with TRBJ2-2; with no DNA, the TCRdb D assignment of TRBD1 cannot be verified. The CDR3 runs to 19 residues. Germline V gene lookup returns CDR1 SNHLY and CDR2 FYNNEI.

The rearrangement joins TRBV29-1 to TRBJ2-5; TCRdb reports TRBD2, a call that lacks DNA to check it against. This CDR3 comprises 15 residues. In germline, CDR1 is SQVTM, CDR2 ANQGSEA. This CDR3 reads CSVESAGGLQETQYF. Looking up the rest from reference TRBV29-1 and TRBJ2-5 gives the full variable domain: SAVISQKPSRDICQRGTSLTIQCQVDSQVTMMFWYRQQPGQSLTLIATANQGSEATYESGFVIDKFPISRPNLTFSTLTVSNMSPEDSSIYLCSVESAGGLQETQYFGPGTRLLVL.

CDR3 sequence reads: CASSGQEGYEQYF. The V call is TRBV12-3 or TRBV12-4, the J call TRBJ2-7; TCRdb names TRBD2, which stays unverified in the absence of DNA. The CDR3 has 13 residues.

The genes are TRBV10-2 and TRBJ2-1; TCRdb designates TRBD1, a call that cannot be tested without DNA. Germline V CDR1 and CDR2: WSHSY, SAAADI. The CDR3 consists of 14 residues. The chain's CDR3 is CASSGDNSYNEQFF.

V gene TRBV29-1 combines with J gene TRBJ2-3. The CDR3 has 14 residues. Germline lookup yields CDR1 SQVTM and CDR2 ANQGSEA. The CDR3 is CSVEGVVGTDTQYF.

This chain joins TRBV29-1 and TRBJ2-1; the TRBD2 assignment by TCRdb is unverifiable without DNA. CDR3 length equals 14 residues. Germline V lookup: CDR1 SQVTM, CDR2 ANQGSEA. CDR3 loop: CSAAPAGGPNEQFF.

The chain employs TRBV27 and TRBJ1-2; the TRBD1 assignment by TCRdb is unverifiable without DNA. From germline, CDR1 is MNHEY and CDR2 SMNVEV (reference sequence). This CDR3 is built from 14 residues. CDR3 amino acids: CASSSRQGAYGYTF.